The 7 T cell receptor beta chains in this list originate from one sample, sequenced in a study of T cells after yellow fever vaccination. TCRdb passed the 5' RACE reads through MiXCR, listing each CDR3 protein once. This repertoire shows fewer than 500,000 distinct CDR3 sequences, over 15% found once; its top ten account for around 17%. The sample in question was PBMCs, obtained before the yellow fever booster vaccination. The receptors originated from a man aged 18-30 years who received the YFV17D yellow fever vaccine.

This clonotype has just a few counts. The J gene is TRBJ2-7, the V gene TRBV6-5; 8 bases match TRBD1. The CDR3 has 14 amino acids. Looked up from germline, CDR1 is MNHEY and CDR2 is SVGAGI. Trimming cost V 4 bases and J 9 bases; bases outside gene matches: 11. CDR3 in amino acids: CASSSRTGTLGQYF. The CDR3 coding sequence is TGTGCCAGCAGTTCGCGGACAGGGACCCTAGGGCAGTACTTC.

This clonotype was detected only a few times. The chain employs TRBV7-2 and TRBJ1-6, with D possibly being TRBD1 (5 bases). V lost 3 bases to trimming and J lost 7 bases, with 13 bases between them. The CDR3 spans 15 residues. Germline V gene sequence: CDR1 SGHTA, CDR2 FQGNSA. CDR3 sequence reads: CASSFGGLRNSPLHF. The CDR3 nucleotides read TGTGCCAGCAGCTTTGGGGGATTAAGGAATTCACCCCTCCACTTT.

This chain connects TRBV4-3 to TRBJ2-5; D not certain. The CDR3 is 14 amino acids. CDR1 and CDR2 from the germline V gene are LGHNA and YSLEER. V lost 4 bases to trimming and J lost 5 bases, with 14 bases between them. The CDR3 DNA is TGCGCCAGCAGCCTAGGGCACGGCAGGGAGACCCAGTACTTC. It specifies CASSLGHGRETQYF.

This clonotype was detected only a few times. The gene calls are TRBV11-3 and TRBJ1-1; a possible D gene is TRBD1 (5 bases). V lost 6 bases, J lost 6 bases, and 14 bases lay in between. CDR1 is SGHNT, CDR2 YENEEA, per germline. The CDR3 is 13 residues long. The CDR3 spells CASRLKGYAEAFF. For the CDR3, the DNA is TGTGCCAGCAGGTTAAAGGGGTACGCTGAAGCTTTCTTT.

In this sample, this clonotype turned up a few times. The gene calls are TRBV6-5 and TRBJ2-2, with unresolved D. This CDR3 has 15 residues. Deletions cut 6 bases from V and 4 bases from J, with 15 bases between. The germline V gene has CDR1 MNHEY and CDR2 SVGAGI. CDR3 sequence: CASSQMSMFTGELFF. CDR3 DNA sequence: TGTGCCAGCAGCCAGATGAGCATGTTCACCGGGGAGCTGTTTTTT.

Comments on this clonotype: Compared with germline, one end of the junction differs, possibly owing to a read error. This chain joins TRBV11-2 and TRBJ2-3, with D hard to call. Germline-derived CDR1 and CDR2 are SGHAT and FQNNGV. The CDR3 has 11 amino acids. The CDR3 sequence: CASSLEPHPDF. The CDR3 DNA reads as TGTGCCAGCAGCTTAGAGCCACATCCGGATTTT.

V gene TRBV14 combines with J gene TRBJ2-1; D perhaps matches TRBD2 (6 bases). The CDR3 runs 16 residues. Trimming stripped 6 bases from V and 1 base from J, with 16 bases between. Germline V CDR1 and CDR2: SGHDN, FVKESK. CDR3 nucleotide sequence: TGTGCCAGCAGTCCAACGGCGGGGAGGTCCTACAATGAGCAGTTCTTC. Translating gives CASSPTAGRSYNEQFF.